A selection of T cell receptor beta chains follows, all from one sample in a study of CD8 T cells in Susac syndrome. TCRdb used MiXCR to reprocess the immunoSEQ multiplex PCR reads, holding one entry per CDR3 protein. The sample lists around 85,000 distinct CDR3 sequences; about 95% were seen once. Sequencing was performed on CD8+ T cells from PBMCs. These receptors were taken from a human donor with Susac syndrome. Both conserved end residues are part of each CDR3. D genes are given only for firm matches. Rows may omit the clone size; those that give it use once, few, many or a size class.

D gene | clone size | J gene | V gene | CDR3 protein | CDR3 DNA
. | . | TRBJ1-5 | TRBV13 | CASSPSLGQPQHF | TGTGCCAGCAGCCCTAGTTTGGGTCAGCCCCAGCATTTT
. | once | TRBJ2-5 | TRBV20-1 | CSASPSEETQYF | TGCAGTGCTAGTCCTAGCGAAGAGACCCAGTACTTC
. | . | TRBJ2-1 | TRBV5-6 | CASSLTHEQFF | TGTGCCAGCAGCTTGACCCATGAGCAGTTCTTC
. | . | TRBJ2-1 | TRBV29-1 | CSVERHSFYNEQFF | TGCAGCGTTGAAAGACACTCCTTCTACAATGAGCAGTTCTTC
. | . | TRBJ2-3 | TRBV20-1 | CSARERTVGITDTQYF | TGCAGTGCTAGGGAGAGGACGGTGGGAATCACAGATACGCAGTATTTT
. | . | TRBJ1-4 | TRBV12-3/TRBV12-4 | CASSLPTEKLFF | TGTGCCAGCAGCCTACCAACGGAAAAACTGTTTTTT
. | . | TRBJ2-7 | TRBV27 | CASSFGYPSYEQYF | TGTGCCAGCAGTTTTGGGTACCCCTCCTACGAGCAGTACTTC
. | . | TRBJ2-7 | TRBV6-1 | CASSEITGATYEQYF | TGTGCCAGCAGTGAAATAACGGGAGCCACCTACGAGCAGTACTTC
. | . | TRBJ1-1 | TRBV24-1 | CATNTFWTEAFF | TGTGCCACCAACACCTTTTGGACTGAAGCTTTCTTT
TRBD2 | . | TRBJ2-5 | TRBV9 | CASSVGPREGHKETQYF | TGTGCCAGCAGCGTAGGACCTCGGGAGGGCCATAAAGAGACCCAGTACTTC
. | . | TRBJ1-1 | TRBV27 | CASRAEGGNTEAFF | TGTGCCAGCAGGGCGGAGGGCGGGAACACTGAAGCTTTCTTT
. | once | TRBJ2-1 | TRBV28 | CASSSVRQYNEQFF | TGTGCCAGCAGTTCGGTGAGACAGTACAATGAGCAGTTCTTC
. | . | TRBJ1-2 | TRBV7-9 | CATARAAGYTF | TGTGCCACCGCCAGGGCAGCGGGCTACACCTTC
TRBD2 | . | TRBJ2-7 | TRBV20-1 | CSARSLAEHYEQYF | TGCAGTGCTAGGTCCCTAGCGGAGCACTACGAGCAGTACTTC
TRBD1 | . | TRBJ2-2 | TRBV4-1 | CASSQDSGRGKYTGELFF | TGCGCCAGCAGCCAAGATTCTGGCAGGGGGAAGTACACCGGGGAGCTGTTTTTT
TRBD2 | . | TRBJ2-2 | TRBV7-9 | CASSPRTSGSAYTGELFF | TGTGCCAGCAGCCCCAGGACTAGCGGGAGTGCGTACACCGGGGAGCTGTTTTTT
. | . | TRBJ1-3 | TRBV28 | CAASKGGNTIYF | TGTGCCGCCAGCAAGGGCGGAAACACCATATATTTT
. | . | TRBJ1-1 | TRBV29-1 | CSESMGGANEAFF | TGCAGCGAGTCGATGGGGGGGGCGAATGAAGCTTTCTTT
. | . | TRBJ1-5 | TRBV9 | CAHGCGAVCNQPQHF | TGTGCCCATGGATGCGGGGCGGTTTGCAATCAGCCCCAGCATTTT
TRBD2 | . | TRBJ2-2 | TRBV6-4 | CASSDSSGRATGELFF | TGTGCCAGCAGTGACTCGAGCGGGAGGGCCACCGGGGAGCTGTTTTTT
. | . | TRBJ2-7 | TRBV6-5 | CASSYGSGNSYEQYF | TGTGCCAGCAGTTACGGTTCCGGAAACTCCTACGAGCAGTACTTC
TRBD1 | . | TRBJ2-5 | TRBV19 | CATRRGQGDKETQYF | TGTGCCACCCGGAGGGGACAGGGAGATAAAGAGACCCAGTACTTC
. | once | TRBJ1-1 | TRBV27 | CASRGGPVAFF | TGTGCCAGCAGGGGGGGGCCAGTAGCTTTCTTT
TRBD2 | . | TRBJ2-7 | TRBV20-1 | CSADRLADLPYEQYF | TGCAGTGCCGACCGACTAGCGGATCTTCCCTACGAGCAGTACTTC
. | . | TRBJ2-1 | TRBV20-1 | CSARPPISWNEQFF | TGCAGTGCTAGACCCCCTATTAGCTGGAATGAGCAGTTCTTC
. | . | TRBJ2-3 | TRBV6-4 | CASGASGVDTQYF | TGTGCCAGCGGGGCATCGGGGGTGGATACGCAGTATTTT
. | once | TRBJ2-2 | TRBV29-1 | CSARYTNTGELFF | TGCAGCGCTCGATACACGAACACCGGGGAGCTGTTTTTT
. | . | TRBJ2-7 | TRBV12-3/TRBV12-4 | CASSLSYGDEQYF | TGTGCCAGCAGTTTAAGTTACGGGGACGAGCAGTACTTC
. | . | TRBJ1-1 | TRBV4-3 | CASSQGLGTEAFF | TGCGCCAGCAGCCAAGGGTTGGGGACTGAAGCTTTCTTT
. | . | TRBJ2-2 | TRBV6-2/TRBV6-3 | CASSYDEASGELFF | TGTGCCAGCAGTTACGACGAGGCGTCCGGGGAGCTGTTTTTT
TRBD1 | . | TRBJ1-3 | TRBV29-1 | CSGSGQGASGNTIYF | TGCAGCGGATCGGGACAGGGGGCTTCTGGAAACACCATATATTTT
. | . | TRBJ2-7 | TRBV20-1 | CSAIMFGEQYF | TGCAGTGCTATTATGTTTGGCGAGCAGTACTTC
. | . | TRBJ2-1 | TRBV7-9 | CASSPQNKDEQFF | TGTGCCAGCAGCCCCCAGAACAAAGATGAGCAGTTCTTC
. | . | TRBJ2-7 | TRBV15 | CATSRPPSGTLVPYEQYF | TGTGCCACCAGCAGACCTCCTTCGGGGACCCTGGTCCCCTACGAGCAGTACTTC
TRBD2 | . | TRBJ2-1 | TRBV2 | CASSEALGLANEQFF | TGTGCCAGCAGTGAAGCTCTAGGACTAGCCAATGAGCAGTTCTTC
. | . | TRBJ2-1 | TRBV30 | CAWSVMGGVGNEQFF | TGTGCCTGGAGTGTCATGGGGGGAGTTGGGAATGAGCAGTTCTTC
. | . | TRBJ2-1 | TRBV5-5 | CASSARAEQFF | TGTGCCAGCAGCGCCAGGGCTGAGCAGTTCTTC
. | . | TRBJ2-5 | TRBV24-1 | CATSDVGASQETQYF | TGTGCCACCAGTGATGTGGGGGCCTCCCAAGAGACCCAGTACTTC
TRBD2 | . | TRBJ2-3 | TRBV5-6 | CASSFPGGPEPTDTQYF | TGTGCCAGCAGCTTCCCGGGAGGCCCAGAACCCACAGATACGCAGTATTTT
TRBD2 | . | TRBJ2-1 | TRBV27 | CASSGPGTSGSGEQFF | TGTGCCAGCAGTGGCCCGGGGACTAGCGGGAGTGGTGAGCAGTTCTTC
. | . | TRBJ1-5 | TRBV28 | CATTLGWSNQPQHF | TGTGCCACCACCCTCGGGTGGAGCAATCAGCCCCAGCATTTT
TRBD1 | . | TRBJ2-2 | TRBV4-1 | CASSQVGTGGNTGELFF | TGCGCCAGCAGCCAAGTGGGGACAGGGGGTAACACCGGGGAGCTGTTTTTT